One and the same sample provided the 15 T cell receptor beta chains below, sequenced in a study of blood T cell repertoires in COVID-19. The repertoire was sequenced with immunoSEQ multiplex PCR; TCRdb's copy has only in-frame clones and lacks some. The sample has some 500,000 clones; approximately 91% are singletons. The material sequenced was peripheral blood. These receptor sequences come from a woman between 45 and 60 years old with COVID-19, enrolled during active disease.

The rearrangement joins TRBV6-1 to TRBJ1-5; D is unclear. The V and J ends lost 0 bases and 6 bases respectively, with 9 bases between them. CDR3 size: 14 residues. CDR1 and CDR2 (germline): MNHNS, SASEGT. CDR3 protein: CASSEAISGQPQHF. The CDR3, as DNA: TGTGCCAGCAGTGAAGCCATCAGTGGTCAGCCCCAGCATTTT.

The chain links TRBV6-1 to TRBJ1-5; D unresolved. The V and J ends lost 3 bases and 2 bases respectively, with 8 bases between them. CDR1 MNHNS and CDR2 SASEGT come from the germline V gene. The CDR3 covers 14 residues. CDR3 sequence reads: CASSDGVGNQPQHF. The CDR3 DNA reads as TGTGCCAGCAGTGACGGGGTTGGCAATCAGCCCCAGCATTTT.

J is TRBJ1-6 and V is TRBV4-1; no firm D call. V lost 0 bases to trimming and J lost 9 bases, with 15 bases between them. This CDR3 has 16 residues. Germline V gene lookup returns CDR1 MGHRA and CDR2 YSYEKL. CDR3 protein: CASSQDLGGGGSPLHF. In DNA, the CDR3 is TGCGCCAGCAGCCAAGATTTGGGAGGCGGCGGTTCACCCCTCCACTTT.

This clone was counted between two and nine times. The DNA of the CDR3 is TGTGCCAGCAGTTACGTCGGGGGGGAGACCCAGTACTTC. It encodes CASSYVGGETQYF. The chain employs TRBV6-6 and TRBJ2-5; 7 nucleotides line up with TRBD2. Germline CDR1 reads MNHNY; CDR2 reads SVGAGI (reference sequence). Trimming removed 2 bases from V and 5 bases from J; junction bases left unmatched: 2. The CDR3 consists of 13 residues.

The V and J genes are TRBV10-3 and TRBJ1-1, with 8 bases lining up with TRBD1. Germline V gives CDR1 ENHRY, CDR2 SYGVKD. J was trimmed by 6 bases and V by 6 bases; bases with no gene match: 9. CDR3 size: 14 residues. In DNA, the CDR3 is TGTGCCATCAGCTTCACACAGGGGGGCTCTGAAGCTTTCTTT. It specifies CAISFTQGGSEAFF.

CDR3 amino acids: CSVDRGITEAFF. The CDR3 DNA reads TGCAGCGTTGACCGGGGGATTACCGAAGCTTTCTTT. The J gene is TRBJ1-1, the V gene TRBV29-1; perhaps TRBD1 as D (5 bases). This CDR3 spans 12 amino acids. Trimming took off 3 bases at V and 8 bases at J, with 13 bases between the two ends. Germline CDR1 SQVTM, CDR2 ANQGSEA. The full variable domain, its missing parts supplied by reference TRBV29-1 and TRBJ1-1, is SAVISQKPSRDICQRGTSLTIQCQVDSQVTMMFWYRQQPGQSLTLIATANQGSEATYESGFVIDKFPISRPNLTFSTLTVSNMSPEDSSIYLCSVDRGITEAFFGQGTRLTVV.

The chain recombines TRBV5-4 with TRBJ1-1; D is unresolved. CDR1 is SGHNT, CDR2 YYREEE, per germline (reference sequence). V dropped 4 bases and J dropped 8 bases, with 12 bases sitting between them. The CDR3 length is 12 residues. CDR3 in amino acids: CASSQLAGEAFF. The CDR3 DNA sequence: TGTGCCAGCAGCCAACTAGCGGGGGAAGCTTTCTTT.

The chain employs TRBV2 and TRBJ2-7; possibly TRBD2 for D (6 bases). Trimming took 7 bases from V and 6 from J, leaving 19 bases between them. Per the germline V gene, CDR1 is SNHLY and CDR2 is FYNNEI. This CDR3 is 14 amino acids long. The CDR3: CASKLEGPLSEQYF. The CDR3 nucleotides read TGTGCCAGCAAACTGGAGGGGCCGTTGTCCGAGCAGTACTTC.

CDR3 DNA sequence: TGTGCCAGCAGCTTCCGTTCAGCCTACGAGCAGTACTTC. Translating gives CASSFRSAYEQYF. The chain uses TRBV5-8 and TRBJ2-7, with D unclear. CDR3 length: 13 amino acids. Germline V CDR1 and CDR2: SGHTS, YDEGEE. Trimming stripped 2 bases from V and 2 bases from J, with 8 bases between.

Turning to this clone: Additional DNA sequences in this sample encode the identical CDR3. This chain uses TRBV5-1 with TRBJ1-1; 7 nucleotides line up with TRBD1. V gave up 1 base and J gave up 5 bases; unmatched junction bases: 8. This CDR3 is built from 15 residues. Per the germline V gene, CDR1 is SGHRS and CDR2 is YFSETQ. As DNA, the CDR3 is TGCGCCAGCAGCTTGTCAGGGGGTCGGAGGACTGAAGCTTTCTTT. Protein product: CASSLSGGRRTEAFF.

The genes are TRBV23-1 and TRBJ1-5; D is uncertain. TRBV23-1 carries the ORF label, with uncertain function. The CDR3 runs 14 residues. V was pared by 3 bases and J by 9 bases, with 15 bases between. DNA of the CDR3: TGCGCCAGCAGTCACCGGGATCGTCCTGTGCCCCAGCATTTT. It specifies CASSHRDRPVPQHF.

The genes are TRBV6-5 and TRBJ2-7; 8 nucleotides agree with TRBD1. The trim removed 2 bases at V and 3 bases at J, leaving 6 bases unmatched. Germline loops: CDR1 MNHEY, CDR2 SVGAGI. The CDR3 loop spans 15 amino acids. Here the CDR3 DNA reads TGTGCCAGCAGTTACCGCCCAGGGACAGGCTACGAGCAGTACTTC. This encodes CASSYRPGTGYEQYF.

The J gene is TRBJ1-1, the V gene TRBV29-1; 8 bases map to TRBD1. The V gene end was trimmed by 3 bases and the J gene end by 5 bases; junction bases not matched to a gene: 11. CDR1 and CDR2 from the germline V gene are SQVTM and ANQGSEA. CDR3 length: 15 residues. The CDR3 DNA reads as TGCAGCGTTGACCGAGGACAGGGCAGTTGGACTGAAGCTTTCTTT. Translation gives CSVDRGQGSWTEAFF.

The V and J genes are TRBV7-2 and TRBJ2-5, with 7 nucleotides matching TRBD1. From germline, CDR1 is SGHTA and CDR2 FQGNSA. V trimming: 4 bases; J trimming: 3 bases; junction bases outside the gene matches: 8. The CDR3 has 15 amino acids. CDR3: CASSSQTGIEETQYF. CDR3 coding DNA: TGTGCCAGCAGCTCACAGACAGGGATAGAAGAGACCCAGTACTTC.

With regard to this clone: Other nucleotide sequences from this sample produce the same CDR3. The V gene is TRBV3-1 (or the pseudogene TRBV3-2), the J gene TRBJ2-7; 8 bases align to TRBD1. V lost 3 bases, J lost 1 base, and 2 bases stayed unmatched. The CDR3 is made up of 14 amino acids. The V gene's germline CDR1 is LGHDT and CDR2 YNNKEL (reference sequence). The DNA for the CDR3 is TGTGCCAGCAGCCAGGGGACAGGTTCCTACGAGCAGTACTTC. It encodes CASSQGTGSYEQYF.